This is a list of T cell receptor beta chains from one sample in a study of CD8+ T cells in alopecia areata. Assay: immunoSEQ multiplex PCR; the TCRdb copy retains only in-frame clones and omits some. Of 170,000 or so clones in the sample, about 55% were seen once. This material consisted of CD8+ T cells sorted from blood, taken at week 24, from a patient treated with tofacitinib. The origin of the receptors is a human donor with alopecia areata. Each CDR3 is given with its conserved first and last residue. The size field is filled for only some rows; it gives once, few, many or a size class.

v_call clone_size cdr3_aa
TRBV30 . CAWSALAGGSYNEQFF
TRBV15 . CATSSEGKSYEQYF
TRBV2 . CASWAGGGTEAFF
TRBV27 . CASSLDRAYNSPLHF
TRBV5-8 . CASRALTSTDTQYF
TRBV19 . CASSQGGPYTF
TRBV29-1 . CSVDQGTGANVLTF
TRBV5-6 . CATLQGPRDNEQFF
TRBV5-6 . CASSSGTSGEKLFF
TRBV7-6 . CASSPTGQGRNQPQHF
TRBV9 . CASSVHSGGHTGELFF
TRBV5-6 . CASGLGDENEKLFF
TRBV27 . CASRTSGGRNEQFF
TRBV7-8 . CASSLDRAYEQYF
TRBV9 . CASSLGQGVGQPQHF
TRBV5-6 . CASSPGAGATDTQYF
TRBV5-6 . CASSPDRVHGYTF
TRBV9 . CASSVAKGEAFF
TRBV5-4 . CASSTWTGSNYGYTF
TRBV11-2 . CASSRTSGGISSYNEQFF
TRBV2 . CASRPSGSGTEVQPQHF
TRBV5-4 . CASRQESSYEQYF
TRBV9 . CASSPKGRNTEAFF
TRBV7-3 . CASSLGTGSGVQYF
TRBV30 once CAWSLGQGGQPQHF
TRBV27 . CASSVGYEQFF
TRBV29-1 few CSVSRPDTQYF
TRBV7-9 . CASSRDHEQYF
TRBV4-1 . CASSQFLGGGTYEQYF
TRBV29-1 few CSVEGTGVTYEQYF
TRBV6-6 . CASSYRTVYTEAFF
TRBV6-6 . CASWKRTGANVLTF
TRBV4-3 . CASSQGSGGNNEQFF
TRBV9 few CASSPLLQGLEQYF
TRBV6-1 . CASSEYVGSSYEQYF
TRBV30 . CAYRDLGSYEQYF
TRBV12-5 once CASGPGHTQYF
TRBV11-2 few CASSGGLSSYNEQFF
TRBV7-9 . CASSLGTGNNGYTF
TRBV30 . CASMNEGQSKYF
TRBV7-9 . CATGGAETYEQYF
TRBV30 few CAWSLGQGSYEQYF
TRBV5-6 . CASSQDRVRTDTQYF
TRBV30 . CAWSEYRNSPLHF
TRBV30 . CAWSRAAGQETQYF
TRBV25-1 . CASSRGAEAFF
TRBV19 few CATASRSTNEKLFF
TRBV30 . CAWNEGSRSSGANVLTF
TRBV27 once CASSLVPADTQYF
TRBV5-1 few CASSLAAERGNQPQHF
TRBV7-3 . CASSLNGGGSEQYF
TRBV7-9 . CASSLILGQDNEQFF
TRBV9 . CASSGGGRNTEAFF
TRBV4-1 few CASSLTSGENQPQHF
TRBV5-1 . CASSLGRTGELFF